What follows are 25 T cell receptor beta chains derived from one specimen sequenced in a study of T cell changes during pregnancy in multiple sclerosis. The repertoire was sequenced with immunoSEQ multiplex PCR; TCRdb's copy has only in-frame clones and lacks some. The sample consists of about 85,000 clones, roughly nine tenths of them appearing once. The input for sequencing was peripheral blood, taken in the first trimester of pregnancy. These receptors were collected from a female donor with multiple sclerosis, enrolled in a pregnancy study.

The J gene is TRBJ1-4, the V gene TRBV28; possibly TRBD1 for D (5 bases). CDR3 size: 15 residues. Trimming left V 2 bases short and J 5 bases short, with 12 bases between. Germline CDR1 reads MDHEN; CDR2 reads SYDVKM. The CDR3 sequence: CASSLGGARNEKLFF. The CDR3 DNA reads as TGTGCCAGCAGTTTAGGTGGGGCCAGGAATGAAAAACTGTTTTTT.

The chain has TRBV5-1 and TRBJ2-1; 9 bases fit TRBD1. V lost 4 bases, J lost 7 bases, and 9 bases stayed unmatched. The CDR3 is 15 residues long. Germline V CDR1 and CDR2: SGHRS, YFSETQ. In DNA form, the CDR3 reads TGCGCCAGCAGCAGACCGGGACAGGGTTTGAATGAGCAGTTCTTC. Translating gives CASSRPGQGLNEQFF.

The CDR3 sequence: CATMTGTSGIDTQYF. The CDR3 region has the DNA TGTGCCACTATGACCGGGACTAGCGGGATAGATACGCAGTATTTT. The gene calls are TRBV27 and TRBJ2-3; 13 bases are a match to TRBD2. Germline CDR1 and CDR2: MNHEY and SMNVEV (reference sequence). This CDR3 spans 15 amino acids. V shed 10 bases and J 5 bases; nucleotides not matched to a gene: 9.

The rearrangement uses TRBV19 and TRBJ2-2; no clear D. The CDR3 is made up of 12 amino acids. Germline V gene data show CDR1 as LNHDA and CDR2 as SQIVND (reference sequence). Between the trimmed V and J ends, which lost 7 bases and 5 bases, there was a span of 8 bases. CDR3 bases: TGTGCCAGTAATCGACTGACCGGGGAGCTGTTTTTT. It specifies CASNRLTGELFF. Based on the CDR3 plus reference TRBV19 and TRBJ2-2, the full variable domain is DGGITQSPKYLFRKEGQNVTLSCEQNLNHDAMYWYRQDPGQGLRLIYYSQIVNDFQKGDIAEGYSVSREKKESFPLTVTSAQKNPTAFYLCASNRLTGELFFGEGSRLTVL.

This chain uses TRBV6-8 with TRBJ1-3; weak D call: TRBD1 (5 bases). V lost 11 bases and J lost 4, with 24 bases in between. The CDR3 is 16 amino acids. Germline CDR1 is MNHGY and CDR2 is SAAAGT. CDR3 sequence reads: CARILRGRAKGNTIYF. CDR3 bases: TGTGCCCGAATTCTTAGGGGCAGGGCAAAAGGAAACACCATATATTTT.

J is TRBJ2-6 and V is TRBV5-1; 7 bases fit TRBD1. With 4 bases clipped from V and 0 bases from J, the junction kept 13 bases outside the gene matches. Per germline, CDR1 SGHRS and CDR2 YFSETQ. The CDR3 spans 19 residues. This chain's CDR3 is CASSRPRQGLSSGANVLTF. CDR3 DNA: TGCGCCAGCAGCCGGCCCCGACAGGGATTAAGCTCTGGGGCCAACGTCCTGACTTTC.

This chain joins TRBV7-9 and TRBJ2-3; 8 bases agree with TRBD1. The trim removed 6 bases at V and 1 base at J, leaving 3 bases unmatched. Germline CDR1 and CDR2: SEHNR and FQNEAQ (reference sequence). This CDR3 comprises 14 residues. CDR3: CASRKGQGTDTQYF. In DNA form, the CDR3 reads TGTGCCAGCAGAAAGGGACAGGGCACAGATACGCAGTATTTT.

The chain joins TRBV11-1 to TRBJ2-1; perhaps TRBD1 as D (6 bases). The CDR3 runs 14 residues. Germline CDR1 is SGHAT and CDR2 is FQDESV (reference sequence). V was clipped by 5 bases and J by 5 bases, with 13 bases between them. DNA for the CDR3: TGTGCCAGCAGCCGCTCACAGGGAAACAATGAGCAGTTCTTC. Its protein is CASSRSQGNNEQFF. Combining the CDR3 with reference TRBV11-1 and TRBJ2-1 gives the whole variable domain EAEVAQSPRYKITEKSQAVAFWCDPISGHATLYWYRQILGQGPELLVQFQDESVVDDSQLPKDRFSAERLKGVDSTLKIQPAELGDSAMYLCASSRSQGNNEQFFGPGTRLTVL.

This chain links TRBV10-3 with TRBJ2-5, with TRBD1 identical over 8 bases. Per the germline V gene, CDR1 is ENHRY and CDR2 is SYGVKD. V trimming: 3 bases; J trimming: 7 bases; junction bases outside the gene matches: 13. This CDR3 has 16 amino acids. The CDR3 region is CAISDGGQGAPGTQYF. CDR3 DNA sequence: TGTGCCATCAGTGACGGTGGGCAGGGGGCCCCCGGGACCCAGTACTTC.

Here the CDR3 reads CASSHVPGTEGGGPLHF. CDR3 in DNA: TGCGCCAGCAGCCACGTACCCGGGACCGAGGGAGGGGGGCCCCTCCACTTT. This chain joins TRBV4-1 and TRBJ1-6, with D maybe TRBD1 (6 bases). Trimming removed 3 bases at V and 13 bases at J, with 25 bases between. Germline V gives CDR1 MGHRA, CDR2 YSYEKL. The CDR3 runs to 17 residues.

As concerns this clone: At the DNA level, this CDR3 is encoded by other sequences in the same sample as well. V is TRBV5-1 and J is TRBJ2-3, with 8 nucleotides matching TRBD2. This CDR3 has 15 residues. Germline values: CDR1 SGHRS, CDR2 YFSETQ. J lost 0 bases, V lost 3 bases, and 3 bases had no gene match. The CDR3 DNA is TGCGCCAGCAGCTGGAGCGGGGGAAGCACAGATACGCAGTATTTT. The encoded protein is CASSWSGGSTDTQYF.

This CDR3 reads CASSPDTGVVTGELFF. The DNA for the CDR3 is TGTGCCAGCTCCCCAGACACAGGGGTAGTCACCGGGGAGCTGTTTTTT. The J gene is TRBJ2-2, the V gene TRBV18; 7 positions match TRBD1. Unmatched junction bases numbered 11, after V lost 6 bases and J lost 4 bases. The germline CDR1 and CDR2 sequences are KGHSH and LQKENI. The CDR3 loop spans 16 amino acids. Combining the CDR3 with reference TRBV18 and TRBJ2-2 gives the whole variable domain NAGVMQNPRHLVRRRGQEARLRCSPMKGHSHVYWYRQLPEEGLKFMVYLQKENIIDESGMPKERFSAEFPKEGPSILRIQQVVRGDSAAYFCASSPDTGVVTGELFFGEGSRLTVL.

The chain couples TRBV28 to TRBJ2-3, with 8 positions matching TRBD2. The CDR3 is 14 residues long. Germline trimming cut 4 bases from V and 5 bases from J; bases unmatched to any gene: 5. CDR1 and CDR2 (germline): MDHEN, SYDVKM. The CDR3 spells CASSYPGGVDTQYF. The CDR3 coding sequence is TGTGCCAGCAGTTACCCGGGAGGGGTAGATACGCAGTATTTT.

This sequence joins TRBV5-1 and TRBJ1-2, with D tentatively TRBD1 (5 bases). Germline lookup yields CDR1 SGHRS and CDR2 YFSETQ. This CDR3 region has 16 residues. V was shortened by 0 bases and J by 1 base, with 13 bases between the two germline ends. As DNA, the CDR3 is TGCGCCAGCAGCTTGGGGATACAGGAGATTAACTATGGCTACACCTTC. Its protein is CASSLGIQEINYGYTF.

This chain links TRBV19 with TRBJ2-3; TRBD1 matches 12 bases. With 5 bases clipped from V and 4 bases from J, the junction kept 7 bases outside the gene matches. Per germline, CDR1 LNHDA and CDR2 SQIVND (reference sequence). The CDR3 is made up of 16 amino acids. The CDR3 region is CASSLRDRGLADTQYF. The CDR3 DNA reads TGTGCCAGTAGTCTGCGGGACAGGGGGCTCGCAGATACGCAGTATTTT.

This sequence joins TRBV13 and TRBJ2-7, with no clear D. The CDR3 is made up of 13 amino acids. Trimming shortened V by 0 bases and J by 7 bases, and 10 bases separated the two germline ends. Per germline, CDR1 PRHDT and CDR2 FYEKMQ (reference sequence). In DNA form, the CDR3 reads TGTGCCAGCAGCTTAGGCAGGTCCCCAGAGCAGTACTTC. Translated: CASSLGRSPEQYF.

The chain recombines TRBV11-3 with TRBJ2-7; D uncertain. Between the trimmed V and J ends, which lost 0 bases and 1 base, there was a span of 25 bases. The V gene's germline CDR1 is SGHNT and CDR2 YENEEA. This CDR3 comprises 20 residues. CDR3 protein: CASSLEGWAKARLVSYEQYF. The CDR3 coding sequence is TGTGCCAGCAGCTTAGAGGGTTGGGCAAAAGCACGCTTAGTATCCTACGAGCAGTACTTC. The full variable domain, completed using reference TRBV11-3 and TRBJ2-7, is EAGVVQSPRYKIIEKKQPVAFWCNPISGHNTLYWYLQNLGQGPELLIRYENEEAVDDSQLPKDRFSAERLKGVDSTLKIQPAELGDSAVYLCASSLEGWAKARLVSYEQYFGPGTRLTVT.

The J gene is TRBJ1-3, the V gene TRBV11-2; D ambiguous. Germline CDR1 is SGHAT and CDR2 is FQNNGV. Trimming cost V 1 base and J 0 bases, with 10 bases left between them. The CDR3 runs 16 residues. DNA of the CDR3: TGTGCCAGCAGCTTAGGGGCCAGGTACTCTGGAAACACCATATATTTT. This gives the protein CASSLGARYSGNTIYF.

This clone was recorded only once. This chain joins TRBV6-5 and TRBJ2-1, with TRBD1 as a possible D gene (6 bases). V was shortened by 7 bases and J by 7 bases, with 14 bases between the two germline ends. The CDR3 is 13 amino acids. The V gene's germline CDR1 is MNHEY and CDR2 SVGAGI. The CDR3 bases are TGTGCCAGCAAGGTAGGGGGTACGAATGAGCAGTTCTTC. This codes for CASKVGGTNEQFF.

The genes are TRBV27 and TRBJ2-5; 7 nucleotides match TRBD2. Looked up from germline, CDR1 is MNHEY and CDR2 is SMNVEV (reference sequence). V lost 5 bases and J lost 6; bases outside the gene matches: 9. The CDR3 runs to 14 residues. The CDR3 sequence: CASSPGTTSQTQYF. In DNA, the CDR3 is TGTGCCAGCAGTCCCGGGACTACCTCGCAGACCCAGTACTTC.

The CDR3 reads CASSQDRDRGPFGANVLTF. In nucleotides, the CDR3 is TGCGCCAGCAGCCAAGATCGCGACAGGGGGCCTTTTGGGGCCAACGTCCTGACTTTC. The chain uses TRBV4-3 and TRBJ2-6, with 10 bases aligning to TRBD1. The germline V gene has CDR1 LGHNA and CDR2 YSLEER. The CDR3 is made up of 19 amino acids. The junction had 8 bases not matched to a gene; V was cut back by 0 bases and J by 3 bases.

This rearrangement joins TRBV5-5 to TRBJ2-1; 11 bases agree with TRBD2. The germline gives CDR1 SGHKS, CDR2 YYEKEE (reference sequence). CDR3 length equals 16 residues. The junction had 5 bases not matched to a gene; V was cut back by 4 bases and J by 2 bases. CDR3: CASSPGLAVAYNEQFF. CDR3 bases: TGTGCCAGCAGCCCGGGACTAGCGGTTGCCTACAATGAGCAGTTCTTC.

The chain employs TRBV28 and TRBJ2-7, with 9 bases identical to TRBD1. CDR1 and CDR2 (germline): MDHEN, SYDVKM. Germline trimming cut 3 bases from V and 3 bases from J; bases unmatched to any gene: 6. The CDR3 spans 15 residues. CDR3 in DNA: TGTGCCAGCAGTTTGGTGGGACAGGGCAACTACGAGCAGTACTTC. It is translated as CASSLVGQGNYEQYF.

In this sample, this clone turned up once. The chain has TRBV15 and TRBJ1-5; 9 bases fit TRBD1. Looked up from germline, CDR1 is LNHNV and CDR2 is YYDKDF (reference sequence). This CDR3 spans 15 amino acids. V was pared by 1 base and J by 10 bases, with 8 bases of the junction left unmatched. The CDR3 spells CATSRAGQGKYPQHF. Written as DNA, the CDR3 is TGTGCCACCAGCAGAGCAGGACAGGGGAAATATCCCCAGCATTTT.

This sequence joins TRBV27 and TRBJ1-5; weak D call: TRBD1 (5 bases). The V gene lost 5 bases and the J gene lost 4 bases, with 12 bases spanning the gap. From germline, CDR1 is MNHEY and CDR2 SMNVEV (reference sequence). The CDR3 runs to 14 residues. CDR3 nucleotides: TGTGCCAGCAGTGTCAGGGTTTCGAATCAGCCCCAGCATTTT. As protein: CASSVRVSNQPQHF.